A single sample is the source of the 19 T cell receptor beta chains below, sequenced in a study of OX40 agonist ivuxolimab in advanced cancers. The table came from immunoSEQ multiplex PCR; TCRdb's copy has only in-frame clones and leaves some out. The table includes 20,000 to 25,000 clones, around 80% detected once. This specimen was CD4+ or CD8+ T cells sorted from blood, taken in a trial of the OX40 agonist ivuxolimab. These receptors all come from an adult with an advanced solid tumor such as melanoma, head and neck, liver or kidney cancer.

The chain has TRBV10-3 and TRBJ1-6; possibly TRBD1 for D (6 bases). Germline values: CDR1 ENHRY, CDR2 SYGVKD. CDR3 length: 16 amino acids. Trimming removed 6 bases from V and 0 bases from J, with 12 bases in between. CDR3 coding DNA: TGTGCCATCAGCCCTACAGGGAGCTCCTATAATTCACCCCTCCACTTT. Amino acids: CAISPTGSSYNSPLHF.

The chain uses TRBV7-3 and TRBJ2-1; TRBD2 might be the D (6 bases). The germline V and J ends were trimmed by 5 bases and 6 bases, with 11 bases remaining between them. CDR1 is SGHTA and CDR2 is FQGTGA in the germline V gene. This CDR3 spans 13 amino acids. CDR3 region: CASSHYGGNEQFF. In DNA, the CDR3 is TGTGCCAGCAGCCATTACGGGGGCAATGAGCAGTTCTTC.

The V gene is TRBV7-3, the J gene TRBJ2-7; no firm D call. The CDR3 has 15 amino acids. V was clipped by 2 bases and J by 3 bases, with 14 bases between them. Germline-derived CDR1 and CDR2 are SGHTA and FQGTGA. This CDR3 reads CASSLESSPSYEQYF. In nucleotides, the CDR3 is TGTGCCAGCAGCTTAGAGAGTAGCCCCAGCTACGAGCAGTACTTC.

This clone has more than one count but fewer than ten. V and J are TRBV7-9 and TRBJ1-1; D gene ambiguous. CDR1 and CDR2 (germline): SEHNR, FQNEAQ (reference sequence). CDR3 length equals 13 residues. Trimming pared 5 bases from V and 1 base from J, leaving 8 bases between. This CDR3 is CASSPGQNTEAFF. Here the CDR3 DNA reads TGTGCCAGCAGCCCCGGCCAGAACACTGAAGCTTTCTTT.

J is TRBJ1-1 and V is TRBV5-1; D remains ambiguous. Germline values: CDR1 SGHRS, CDR2 YFSETQ. This CDR3 is built from 15 residues. V lost 3 bases and J 1 base, leaving 13 bases between the germline ends. This CDR3 reads CASSYYNVANTEAFF. The CDR3 DNA follows: TGCGCCAGCAGCTACTACAATGTTGCGAACACTGAAGCTTTCTTT. Looking up the rest from reference TRBV5-1 and TRBJ1-1 gives the full variable domain: KAGVTQTPRYLIKTRGQQVTLSCSPISGHRSVSWYQQTPGQGLQFLFEYFSETQRNKGNFPGRFSGRQFSNSRSEMNVSTLELGDSALYLCASSYYNVANTEAFFGQGTRLTVV.

Only one count was recorded for this clone. This chain uses TRBV4-1 with TRBJ2-2; unclear D gene. V dropped 5 bases and J dropped 5 bases, with 3 bases sitting between them. Germline CDR1 and CDR2: MGHRA and YSYEKL. The CDR3 loop spans 11 amino acids. This chain's CDR3 is CASSGTGELFF. The CDR3 DNA sequence: TGCGCCAGCAGCGGTACCGGGGAGCTGTTTTTT.

V and J are TRBV2 and TRBJ1-2, with D hard to call. The V end was cut by 6 bases, the J end by 4 bases, with 18 bases between. In germline, CDR1 is SNHLY, CDR2 FYNNEI. This CDR3 is 15 amino acids long. CDR3 nucleotides: TGTGCCAGCAGCCCGGATGGCCGGGAGTTCTATGGCTACACCTTC. Its protein is CASSPDGREFYGYTF.

This clone was observed a handful of times. This chain uses TRBV9 with TRBJ2-3, with D hard to call. The CDR3 sequence is 15 residues long. Trimming shortened V by 0 bases and J by 2 bases, and 10 bases separated the two germline ends. Germline CDR1 reads SGDLS; CDR2 reads YYNGEE. The CDR3 DNA reads as TGTGCCAGCAGCGTAGTGGATACTTACACAGATACGCAGTATTTT. It is translated as CASSVVDTYTDTQYF.

DNA for the CDR3: TGTGCCAGCAGTGACTGGGCGACCTTTACCTACAATGAGCAGTTCTTC. It yields the protein CASSDWATFTYNEQFF. The chain links TRBV6-4 to TRBJ2-1; D ambiguous. Trimming left V 1 base short and J 2 bases short, with 12 bases between. Germline V gene lookup returns CDR1 MRHNA and CDR2 SNTAGT. This CDR3 has 16 residues.

This clone was found a few times. V is TRBV11-2 and J is TRBJ2-3, with D possibly TRBD2 on 5 matching bases. The germline V gene has CDR1 SGHAT and CDR2 FQNNGV. V was cut by 10 bases and J by 0 bases, with 17 bases left in between. CDR3 length: 15 residues. The CDR3 sequence: CATQGSSPSTDTQYF. Here the CDR3 DNA reads TGTGCCACCCAAGGGAGCAGCCCTAGCACAGATACGCAGTATTTT.

The chain carries TRBV7-6 and TRBJ2-1, with D possibly being TRBD1 (5 bases). V dropped 2 bases and J dropped 9 bases, with 11 bases sitting between them. The CDR3 is made up of 13 amino acids. Germline V gene sequence: CDR1 SGHVS, CDR2 FNYEAQ. DNA of the CDR3: TGTGCCAGCAGCTTACAGGGCGACGGTGAGCAGTTCTTC. As protein: CASSLQGDGEQFF.

This chain uses TRBV27 with TRBJ2-3; D possibly corresponds to TRBD1 (6 bases). CDR1 MNHEY and CDR2 SMNVEV come from the germline V gene (reference sequence). The CDR3 length is 14 residues. Deletions cut 5 bases from V and 2 bases from J, with 11 bases between. The CDR3 DNA sequence: TGTGCCAGCAGTCCGGACAGCTCCACAGATACGCAGTATTTT. Amino acid sequence: CASSPDSSTDTQYF.

The chain carries TRBV15 and TRBJ2-5; D call uncertain. The germline CDR1 and CDR2 sequences are LNHNV and YYDKDF (reference sequence). The V end lost 2 bases, the J end lost 2 bases, and 12 bases lay between the germline ends. The CDR3 has 15 residues. The CDR3 DNA is TGTGCCACCAGCAGACGTACAGCTTCTCAAGAGACCCAGTACTTC. This sequence encodes CATSRRTASQETQYF.

This chain links TRBV19 with TRBJ2-1; D uncertain. The CDR3 is 15 residues long. With 5 bases removed from V and 0 bases from J, the gap between germline ends came to 11 bases. Per the germline V gene, CDR1 is LNHDA and CDR2 is SQIVND (reference sequence). CDR3 in DNA: TGTGCCAGTAGTCCCGACATGAGCTCCTACAATGAGCAGTTCTTC. This gives the protein CASSPDMSSYNEQFF.

This chain joins TRBV28 and TRBJ2-7; D may match TRBD1 or TRBD2 (5 bases each). Germline V gene data show CDR1 as MDHEN and CDR2 as SYDVKM. The CDR3 is 13 residues long. The V gene lost 5 bases and the J gene lost 0 bases, with 8 bases spanning the gap. The chain's CDR3 is CASSGDVSYEQYF. DNA for the CDR3: TGTGCCAGCAGTGGGGACGTCTCCTACGAGCAGTACTTC.

Only one count was recorded for this clone. The V call is TRBV12-5, the J call TRBJ2-7; D is ambiguous. Deletions cut 1 base from V and 0 bases from J, with 4 bases between. Germline V gene lookup returns CDR1 LGHNT and CDR2 FRNRAP. The CDR3 extends over 13 amino acids. The CDR3 sequence: CASGLGDSYEQYF. CDR3 nucleotides: TGTGCTAGTGGTTTGGGCGACTCCTACGAGCAGTACTTC.

This clone has just one count. This chain connects TRBV5-4 to TRBJ2-2; possibly TRBD2 for D (6 bases). The germline gives CDR1 SGHNT, CDR2 YYREEE (reference sequence). The CDR3 runs to 17 residues. Trimming left V 4 bases short and J 6 bases short, with 22 bases between. CDR3: CASSHDPTGVGPGELFF. As DNA, the CDR3 is TGTGCCAGCAGCCACGACCCCACGGGGGTTGGACCCGGGGAGCTGTTTTTT.

This clone was found a few times. This chain connects TRBV7-6 to TRBJ2-7; D may be TRBD2 (6 bases). From germline, CDR1 is SGHVS and CDR2 FNYEAQ. The CDR3 length is 16 residues. Deletions cut 5 bases from V and 1 base from J, with 18 bases between. The CDR3: CASSLGLGGESYEQYF. The CDR3 bases are TGTGCCAGCAGCCTAGGCCTCGGGGGTGAATCCTACGAGCAGTACTTC.

The V and J genes are TRBV6-1 and TRBJ2-7; tentatively, D is TRBD1 or TRBD2 (5 bases each). The germline V and J ends were trimmed by 4 bases and 2 bases, with 9 bases remaining between them. The CDR3 totals 13 residues. Germline assignment: CDR1 MNHNS and CDR2 SASEGT. In DNA, the CDR3 is TGTGCCAGCAGTGTCGGGACGGCCTACGAGCAGTACTTC. Translating gives CASSVGTAYEQYF.